Presented here are 17 T cell receptor beta chains from one specimen sequenced in a study of T-cell reconstitution after alpha-beta-depleted transplantation in children. During its preparation, the TCRbeta library received unique molecular identifiers. TCRdb ran MiXCR on the PCR reads and lists one entry per CDR3 protein. Of 400,000 to 450,000 distinct CDR3 sequences detected, 43% appear once; the ten largest clones hold roughly 27%. The sample consisted of PBMCs, taken before TCRalphabeta/CD19-depleted stem cell transplant. These receptors all stem from a girl aged 2-10 years with aplastic anemia, due to receive a stem cell transplant.

This clonotype was observed at least ten times. Here the CDR3 DNA reads TGCGCCAGCAGCTTCGGTACTAGCGGACAACGCCCCTACGAGCAGTACTTC. This codes for CASSFGTSGQRPYEQYF. This sequence joins TRBV5-1 and TRBJ2-7, with 8 nucleotides matching TRBD2. The germline CDR1 and CDR2 sequences are SGHRS and YFSETQ. This CDR3 comprises 17 residues. Trimming took 2 bases from V and 2 from J; bases not matched to a gene: 12. Based on the CDR3 plus reference TRBV5-1 and TRBJ2-7, the full variable domain is KAGVTQTPRYLIKTRGQQVTLSCSPISGHRSVSWYQQTPGQGLQFLFEYFSETQRNKGNFPGRFSGRQFSNSRSEMNVSTLELGDSALYLCASSFGTSGQRPYEQYFGPGTRLTVT.

This clonotype was detected only once. This chain joins TRBV4-1 and TRBJ2-3; perhaps D is TRBD1 or TRBD2 (5 bases each). V lost 8 bases to trimming and J lost 3 bases, with 15 bases between them. The length of the CDR3 is 14 residues. Germline V gene sequence: CDR1 MGHRA, CDR2 YSYEKL. In DNA, the CDR3 is TGCGCCAGCGTCGAGACTGAGGGGACAGATACGCAGTATTTT. Amino acids: CASVETEGTDTQYF.

The CDR3 region is CASSYREFNEQYF. The CDR3 nucleotides are TGCGCCAGCAGCTACCGGGAGTTCAACGAGCAGTACTTC. The chain has TRBV5-1 and TRBJ2-7; possible D gene TRBD2, 6 bases. V lost 3 bases, J lost 5 bases, and 12 bases lay in between. Germline V gene sequence: CDR1 SGHRS, CDR2 YFSETQ. CDR3 length: 13 amino acids.

The rearrangement links TRBV20-1 to TRBJ2-7; 11 positions agree with TRBD2. Germline CDR1 and CDR2: DFQATT and SNEGSKA (reference sequence). The V segment lost 5 bases and the J segment 6 bases; nucleotides outside the gene matches: 9. This CDR3 comprises 14 residues. This CDR3 reads CSASLAGGRAEQYF. Here the CDR3 DNA reads TGCAGTGCTTCCCTAGCGGGAGGTCGGGCCGAGCAGTACTTC.

This clonotype has more than one count but fewer than ten. The V and J genes are TRBV20-1 and TRBJ2-7; D gene uncertain. The CDR3 totals 14 residues. The germline CDR1 and CDR2 sequences are DFQATT and SNEGSKA (reference sequence). Between the trimmed V and J ends, which lost 3 bases and 2 bases, there was a span of 14 bases. As DNA, the CDR3 is TGCAGTGCTAGTCAGGCGGTACGGACCTACGAGCAGTACTTC. Its translation is CSASQAVRTYEQYF.

This clonotype has at least ten counts. V gene TRBV29-1 combines with J gene TRBJ2-5; 7 bases match TRBD1. V dropped 5 bases and J dropped 9; count of bases not matched to a gene: 9. The CDR3 covers 12 residues. Germline V lookup: CDR1 SQVTM, CDR2 ANQGSEA. The CDR3: CSVQQGQSAQYF. As DNA, the CDR3 is TGCAGCGTTCAACAGGGACAGTCGGCCCAGTACTTC. The variable domain in full, with the rest retrieved from reference TRBV29-1 and TRBJ2-5, is SAVISQKPSRDICQRGTSLTIQCQVDSQVTMMFWYRQQPGQSLTLIATANQGSEATYESGFVIDKFPISRPNLTFSTLTVSNMSPEDSSIYLCSVQQGQSAQYFGPGTRLLVL.

The genes are TRBV10-1 and TRBJ2-3; 9 bases line up with TRBD2. The germline CDR1 and CDR2 sequences are WNHNN and SYGVQD (reference sequence). The trim removed 3 bases at V and 5 bases at J, leaving 12 bases unmatched. This CDR3 is 17 amino acids long. The DNA for the CDR3 is TGCGCCAGCAGTGAAGTCGGTAGCGGGAGTGGAGGAGATACGCAGTATTTT. Amino acids: CASSEVGSGSGGDTQYF.

Only a few counts were recorded for this clonotype. The germline gene is not matched at one end of the junction; a read error may be the cause. The rearrangement links TRBV3-1 to TRBJ2-7; 9 bases match TRBD1. The CDR3 sequence is 12 residues long. Germline lookup yields CDR1 LGHDT and CDR2 YNNKEL (reference sequence). The CDR3, as DNA: TGTGCCAGCAGCCTCCCGGGACAGGGCCTCCTCTTC. It is translated as CASSLPGQGLLF.

In its sample, this clonotype was seen a few times. This chain links TRBV30 with TRBJ1-2; weak D call: TRBD1 (6 bases). Germline assignment: CDR1 GTSNPN and CDR2 SVGIG (reference sequence). The CDR3 has 11 residues. The V and J ends lost 1 base and 7 bases respectively, with 7 bases between them. In nucleotides, the CDR3 is TGTGCCTGGAGTGGAGGGGGTGGCTACACCTTC. As protein: CAWSGGGGYTF.

This clonotype appeared many times. The V and J genes are TRBV5-1 and TRBJ2-7, with 8 bases matching TRBD1. Germline CDR1 SGHRS, CDR2 YFSETQ. The CDR3 is 14 residues long. V lost 3 bases and J lost 5; bases outside the gene matches: 7. The CDR3 loop is CASSSTGQDHEQYF. The CDR3 DNA follows: TGCGCCAGCAGCTCGACGGGACAGGACCACGAGCAGTACTTC.

The sample holds many counts of this clonotype. This chain links TRBV5-1 with TRBJ1-2; TRBD1 is a possible D gene (5 bases). V was pared by 3 bases and J by 0 bases, with 12 bases between. The CDR3 sequence is 15 residues long. Germline V lookup: CDR1 SGHRS, CDR2 YFSETQ. The chain's CDR3 is CASSSSTATNYGYTF. The CDR3 bases are TGCGCCAGCAGCTCATCGACAGCAACTAACTATGGCTACACCTTC.

This clonotype was counted only a few times. V is TRBV27 and J is TRBJ2-7; the D gene is possibly TRBD1 (7 bases). V was cut by 5 bases and J by 4 bases, with 15 bases left in between. CDR3 size: 14 residues. Germline lookup yields CDR1 MNHEY and CDR2 SMNVEV (reference sequence). The CDR3 protein is CASSIRRGDYEQYF. Written as DNA, the CDR3 is TGTGCCAGCAGTATACGCAGGGGGGATTACGAGCAGTACTTC.

This clonotype was counted a few times. The chain uses TRBV4-1 and TRBJ2-1; D is undetermined. CDR3 size: 17 residues. Trimming pared 4 bases from V and 6 bases from J, leaving 22 bases between. Germline V lookup: CDR1 MGHRA, CDR2 YSYEKL. CDR3 sequence reads: CASSLPLGAAYLNEQFF. The CDR3 DNA is TGCGCCAGCAGCCTCCCTCTAGGCGCCGCTTATCTCAATGAGCAGTTCTTC.

CDR3 protein: CASSQGVNEQYF. The CDR3 region has the DNA TGTGCCAGCAGCCAAGGGGTTAACGAGCAGTACTTC. The V call is TRBV7-9, the J call TRBJ2-7, with a possible D match to TRBD1 (5 bases). Germline CDR1 and CDR2: SEHNR and FQNEAQ (reference sequence). Deletions cut 5 bases from V and 5 bases from J, with 10 bases between. CDR3 length: 12 residues.

This clonotype was picked up one time. The rearrangement joins TRBV4-2 to TRBJ2-5; D remains ambiguous. Germline V gene lookup returns CDR1 LGHNA and CDR2 YNFKEQ. The CDR3 totals 14 residues. Trimming pared 4 bases from V and 5 bases from J, leaving 14 bases between. The CDR3 DNA reads TGTGCCAGCAGCCCTGGAAGGAAAACGGAGACCCAGTACTTC. This sequence encodes CASSPGRKTETQYF.

The V gene is TRBV4-1, the J gene TRBJ1-2, with 9 bases fitting TRBD1. Germline lookup yields CDR1 MGHRA and CDR2 YSYEKL. This CDR3 has 18 amino acids. J was trimmed by 0 bases and V by 1 base; bases with no gene match: 9. Here the CDR3 reads CASSQVQDRGSANYGYTF. The CDR3, as DNA: TGCGCCAGCAGCCAAGTCCAGGACAGGGGTTCAGCTAACTATGGCTACACCTTC.

This clonotype was detected only a few times. The rearrangement uses TRBV29-1 and TRBJ2-1; tentatively, D is TRBD1 (6 bases). Germline V gives CDR1 SQVTM, CDR2 ANQGSEA. This CDR3 is 12 amino acids long. Trimming left V 3 bases short and J 10 bases short, with 13 bases between. CDR3 nucleotides: TGCAGCGTTGATAGGCGAAGGGGGGAGCAGTTCTTC. Protein product: CSVDRRRGEQFF.